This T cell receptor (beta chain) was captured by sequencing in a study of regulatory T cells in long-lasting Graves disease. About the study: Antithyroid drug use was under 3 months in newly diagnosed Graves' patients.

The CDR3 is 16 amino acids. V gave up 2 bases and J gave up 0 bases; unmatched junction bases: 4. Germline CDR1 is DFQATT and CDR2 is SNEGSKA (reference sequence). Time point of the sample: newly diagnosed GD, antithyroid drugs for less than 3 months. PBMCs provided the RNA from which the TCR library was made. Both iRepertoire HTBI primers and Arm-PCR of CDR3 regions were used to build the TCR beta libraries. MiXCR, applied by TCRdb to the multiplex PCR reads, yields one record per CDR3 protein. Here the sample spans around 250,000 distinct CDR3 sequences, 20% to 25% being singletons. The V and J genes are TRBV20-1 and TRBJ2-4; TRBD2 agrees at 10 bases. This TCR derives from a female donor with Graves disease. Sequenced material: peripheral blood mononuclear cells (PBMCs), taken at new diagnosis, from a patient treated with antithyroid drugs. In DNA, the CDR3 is TGCAGTGCTAGACTAGCGGGAGTGGTAGCCAAAAACATTCAGTACTTC. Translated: CSARLAGVVAKNIQYF.